The 18 T cell receptor beta chains below all came from one sample that was sequenced in a study of early T cells in non-severe SARS-CoV-2 infection. TCRdb independently ran MiXCR on the 5' RACE reads; one entry per CDR3 protein. The sample lists 99,000 or so distinct CDR3 sequences; around a sixth were seen once. The sample taken for sequencing was whole blood. Source of these receptors: an adult who was a healthcare worker with PCR-confirmed SARS-CoV-2 infection or an uninfected control (not recorded which).

The chain combines TRBV6-2 or TRBV6-3 with TRBJ1-5; 7 nucleotides agree with TRBD1. The junction had 13 bases not matched to a gene; V was cut back by 5 bases and J by 6 bases. This CDR3 is 16 amino acids long. Germline CDR1 MNHEY, CDR2 SVGEGT. CDR3 protein: CASSKTLDRPPQPQHF. The CDR3 DNA sequence: TGTGCCAGCAGTAAGACCTTGGACAGGCCACCTCAGCCCCAGCATTTT.

This clonotype showed up just a few times. The genes are TRBV25-1 and TRBJ2-7; tentatively, D is TRBD2 (6 bases). CDR3 length: 14 residues. The germline V gene has CDR1 MGHDK and CDR2 SYGVNS. With 7 bases removed from V and 0 bases from J, the gap between germline ends came to 13 bases. CDR3 DNA: TGTGCCAGCACTAAAGGACTATACTCCTACGAGCAGTACTTC. Amino acids: CASTKGLYSYEQYF.

This clonotype was detected only a few times. The chain links TRBV6-5 to TRBJ2-3; the D gene is possibly TRBD1 (6 bases). The germline V gene encodes CDR1 MNHEY and CDR2 SVGAGI. Between the trimmed V and J ends, which lost 6 bases and 7 bases, there was a span of 11 bases. The CDR3 sequence is 12 residues long. CDR3 amino acids: CASRHTGNTQYF. As DNA, the CDR3 is TGTGCCAGCAGACACACAGGGAATACGCAGTATTTT.

This clonotype was found a few times. V and J are TRBV18 and TRBJ1-1; TRBD1 agrees at 8 bases. The CDR3 sequence is 13 residues long. Germline CDR1 KGHSH, CDR2 LQKENI. V shed 5 bases, J shed 7 bases, and the junction held 6 bases outside the gene matches. This chain's CDR3 is CASSSKDRGEAFF. Written as DNA, the CDR3 is TGTGCCAGCTCATCAAAAGACAGGGGTGAAGCTTTCTTT.

The table lists this clonotype with a few counts. V gene TRBV2 combines with J gene TRBJ1-4; D uncertain. From germline, CDR1 is SNHLY and CDR2 FYNNEI. V lost 10 bases to trimming and J lost 0 bases, with 15 bases between them. The CDR3 sequence is 15 residues long. The CDR3 bases are TGTGCCACCAATAAGGAGTCCGCAACTAATGAAAAACTGTTTTTT. This gives the protein CATNKESATNEKLFF. The variable domain in full, with the rest retrieved from reference TRBV2 and TRBJ1-4, is EPEVTQTPSHQVTQMGQEVILRCVPISNHLYFYWYRQILGQKVEFLVSFYNNEISEKSEIFDDQFSVERPDGSNFTLKIRSTKLEDSAMYFCATNKESATNEKLFFGSGTQLSVL.

This clonotype appeared a few times. The chain employs TRBV20-1 and TRBJ1-5; no definite D call. The V gene's germline CDR1 is DFQATT and CDR2 SNEGSKA (reference sequence). V lost 1 base to trimming and J lost 5 bases, with 9 bases between them. CDR3 length: 13 amino acids. The chain's CDR3 is CSARADGDQPQHF. CDR3 coding DNA: TGCAGTGCTAGAGCCGACGGGGATCAGCCCCAGCATTTT.

This clonotype was seen repeatedly, ten times or more. V gene TRBV6-2 or TRBV6-3 combines with J gene TRBJ2-7, with 7 bases aligning to TRBD1. V was clipped by 6 bases and J by 10 bases; unmatched bases: 9. From germline, CDR1 is MNHEY and CDR2 SVGEGT. The CDR3 consists of 12 residues. In nucleotides, the CDR3 is TGTGCCAGCAGAACGGGACAGATGCGCCAGTACTTC. Encoded protein: CASRTGQMRQYF.

The chain recombines TRBV29-1 with TRBJ1-4, with TRBD1 matching 9 bases. Trimming at V came to 4 bases and at J to 8 bases, leaving 11 bases not matched to a gene. CDR1 SQVTM and CDR2 ANQGSEA come from the germline V gene. CDR3 length: 15 amino acids. Here the CDR3 reads CSVGPSGTGREKLFF. The CDR3 nucleotides read TGCAGCGTTGGTCCTTCCGGGACAGGGCGGGAAAAACTGTTTTTT.

This chain connects TRBV18 to TRBJ2-1, with 8 bases fitting TRBD1. Germline V gives CDR1 KGHSH, CDR2 LQKENI. This CDR3 is 16 amino acids long. Trimming removed 3 bases from V and 3 bases from J; junction bases left unmatched: 7. The chain's CDR3 is CASSPTGERNYNEQFF. CDR3 nucleotides: TGTGCCAGCTCACCGACAGGGGAACGAAACTACAATGAGCAGTTCTTC.

In its sample, this clonotype was seen a few times. The chain carries TRBV6-1 and TRBJ2-1; TRBD1 is a possible D gene (5 bases). CDR3 length equals 13 residues. Germline-derived CDR1 and CDR2 are MNHNS and SASEGT. V dropped 4 bases and J dropped 6 bases, with 10 bases sitting between them. CDR3 in DNA: TGTGCCAGCAGTGTGACAGTGCTCAATGAGCAGTTCTTC. Translation: CASSVTVLNEQFF.

This clonotype was counted between two and nine times. The chain joins TRBV19 to TRBJ2-1, with 11 bases that match TRBD1. Germline values: CDR1 LNHDA, CDR2 SQIVND (reference sequence). The CDR3 consists of 16 residues. Losses at the gene ends were 6 bases for V and 4 bases for J; bases not matched to a gene: 8. This CDR3 is CASRPGTGGRYNEQFF. CDR3 nucleotides: TGTGCCAGTAGGCCCGGGACAGGGGGTCGGTACAATGAGCAGTTCTTC.

A few counts support this clonotype. The chain joins TRBV27 to TRBJ1-1; D might be TRBD1 (6 bases). The CDR3 sequence is 17 residues long. Trimming left V 0 bases short and J 4 bases short, with 18 bases between. Per germline, CDR1 MNHEY and CDR2 SMNVEV (reference sequence). The CDR3 sequence: CASSLSAHTGFGTEAFF. DNA for the CDR3: TGTGCCAGCAGTTTATCGGCCCACACAGGGTTTGGCACTGAAGCTTTCTTT.

In this sample, this clonotype turned up a few times. The chain links TRBV28 to TRBJ2-2; a possible D gene is TRBD1 (5 bases). This CDR3 contains 14 residues. With 4 bases removed from V and 3 bases from J, the gap between germline ends came to 9 bases. CDR1 is MDHEN, CDR2 SYDVKM, per germline. CDR3 sequence reads: CASSWTPYTGELFF. The CDR3 DNA sequence: TGTGCCAGCAGTTGGACACCCTACACCGGGGAGCTGTTTTTT.

In this sample, this clonotype turned up a few times. The rearrangement links TRBV29-1 to TRBJ2-3; 8 bases align to TRBD1. This CDR3 is 16 amino acids long. Germline values: CDR1 SQVTM, CDR2 ANQGSEA. Trimming took 0 bases from V and 6 from J; bases not matched to a gene: 11. Written as DNA, the CDR3 is TGCAGCGTTGAAGATCCGGCAACAGGGGGACGTGATACGCAGTATTTT. Translation: CSVEDPATGGRDTQYF.

This clonotype was recorded at least ten times. This chain joins TRBV12-3 or TRBV12-4 and TRBJ2-5; 13 bases match TRBD2. Trimming took 6 bases from V and 4 from J; bases not matched to a gene: 2. CDR3 size: 14 residues. The DNA for the CDR3 is TGTGCCAGCAGCCGGACTAGCGGGGGAGAGACCCAGTACTTC. This translates into CASSRTSGGETQYF.

The CDR3 nucleotides are TGTGCCAGCAGCCAAGAACCTACGAGGCTAGCGGGGGGCGAGCAGTACTTC. Protein: CASSQEPTRLAGGEQYF. The rearrangement joins TRBV11-2 to TRBJ2-7; 11 nucleotides align to TRBD2. The CDR3 extends over 17 amino acids. V was pared by 5 bases and J by 6 bases, with 15 bases of the junction left unmatched. The germline V gene encodes CDR1 SGHAT and CDR2 FQNNGV.

In its sample, this clonotype was seen a few times. This sequence joins TRBV7-2 and TRBJ2-5; the match to TRBD1 covers 11 bases. The CDR3 covers 15 residues. CDR1 is SGHTA and CDR2 is FQGNSA in the germline V gene. V lost 5 bases to trimming and J lost 5 bases; unmatched junction nucleotides: 7. Here the CDR3 reads CASSPRTGGRETQYF. The CDR3 DNA follows: TGTGCCAGCAGCCCCCGGACAGGGGGCCGTGAGACCCAGTACTTC.

This CDR3 is CASGASTGYGYTF. Written as DNA, the CDR3 is TGTGCCAGCGGAGCATCAACAGGCTATGGCTACACCTTC. The rearrangement joins TRBV6-6 to TRBJ1-2; D is perhaps TRBD1 (5 bases). V lost 8 bases to trimming and J lost 4 bases, with 14 bases between them. The CDR3 covers 13 residues. Germline V lookup: CDR1 MNHNY, CDR2 SVGAGI (reference sequence).